The clone carrying this T cell receptor beta chain was observed a few times. This record belongs to a study of T-cell reconstitution after alpha-beta-depleted transplantation in children. TCRbeta library preparation incorporated unique molecular identifiers. TCRdb analysed the PCR reads with MiXCR anew, one entry per CDR3 protein. The sample lists about 540,000 distinct CDR3 sequences, about 17% seen once, with 3% to 3.5% in the top ten. Per germline, CDR1 LGHNT and CDR2 FRNRAP. Deletions cut 4 bases from V and 2 bases from J, with 5 bases between. The CDR3 contains 12 residues. This receptor was obtained from a human donor who donated a stem cell graft to a child with acute lymphoblastic leukemia. This chain joins TRBV12-5 and TRBJ1-1; D is undetermined. The material sequenced was PBMCs from the stem cell graft donor, taken from the stem cell graft. CDR3 sequence reads: CASGSDNTEAFF. The DNA of the CDR3 is TGTGCTAGTGGTTCAGATAACACTGAAGCTTTCTTT. The variable domain in full, completed from reference TRBV12-5 and TRBJ1-1, reads DARVTQTPRHKVTEMGQEVTMRCQPILGHNTVFWYRQTMMQGLELLAYFRNRAPLDDSGMPKDRFSAEMPDATLATLKIQPSEPRDSAVYFCASGSDNTEAFFGQGTRLTVV.